This entry concerns a single TCR beta chain. No antigen is known for it. The data originate from a study of CD8 T cells in ankylosing spondylitis. Findings and limits, study-wide: Seven or eight highly homologous variants formed a TCR beta motif that appeared characteristic of ankylosing spondylitis blood. The authors reported significant enrichment of disease-linked clones in matched ankylosing spondylitis synovial fluid.

TCRdb re-called the 5' RACE reads through MiXCR, storing one row per CDR3 protein. The profile shows 300,000 to 400,000 distinct CDR3 sequences, roughly 15% of them singletons. The V gene's germline CDR1 is MNHEY and CDR2 SVGAGI. Trimming at V came to 2 bases and at J to 4 bases, leaving 4 bases not matched to a gene. This CDR3 has 15 residues. The sequence came from a male donor with ankylosing spondylitis or in good health (not recorded which). Sequencing input: blood, either unsorted or a sorted T cell fraction (not recorded which). The chain combines TRBV6-5 with TRBJ2-1, with 8 bases matching TRBD1. As DNA, the CDR3 is TGTGCCAGCAGTTACGGGCAGGGGGCTTACAATGAGCAGTTCTTC. Residues: CASSYGQGAYNEQFF.